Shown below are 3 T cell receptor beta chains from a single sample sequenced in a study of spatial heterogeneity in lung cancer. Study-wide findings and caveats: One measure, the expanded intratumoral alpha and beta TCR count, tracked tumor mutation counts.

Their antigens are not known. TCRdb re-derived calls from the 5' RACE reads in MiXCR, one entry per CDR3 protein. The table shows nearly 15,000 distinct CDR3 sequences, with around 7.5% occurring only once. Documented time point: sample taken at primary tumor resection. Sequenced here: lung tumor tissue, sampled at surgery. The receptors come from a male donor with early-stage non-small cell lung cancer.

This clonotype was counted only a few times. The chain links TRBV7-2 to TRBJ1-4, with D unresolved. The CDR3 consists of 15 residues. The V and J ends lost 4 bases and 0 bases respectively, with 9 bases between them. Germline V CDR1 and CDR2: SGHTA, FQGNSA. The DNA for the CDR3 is TGTGCCAGCAGCTCCCACCGCGCAACTAATGAAAAACTGTTTTTT. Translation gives CASSSHRATNEKLFF.

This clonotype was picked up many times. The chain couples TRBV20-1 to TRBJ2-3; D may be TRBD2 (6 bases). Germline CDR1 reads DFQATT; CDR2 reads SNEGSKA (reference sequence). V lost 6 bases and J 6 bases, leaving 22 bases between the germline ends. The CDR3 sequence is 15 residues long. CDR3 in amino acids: CSAATRDFTPDTQYF. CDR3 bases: TGCAGTGCCGCCACTCGGGACTTTACCCCGGATACGCAGTATTTT.

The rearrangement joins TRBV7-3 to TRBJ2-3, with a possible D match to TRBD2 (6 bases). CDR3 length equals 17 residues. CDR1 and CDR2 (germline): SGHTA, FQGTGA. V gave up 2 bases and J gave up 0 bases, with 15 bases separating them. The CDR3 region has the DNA TGTGCCAGCAGCTTAGGTCGGGGGACCGTTAGCACAGATACGCAGTATTTT. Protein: CASSLGRGTVSTDTQYF.